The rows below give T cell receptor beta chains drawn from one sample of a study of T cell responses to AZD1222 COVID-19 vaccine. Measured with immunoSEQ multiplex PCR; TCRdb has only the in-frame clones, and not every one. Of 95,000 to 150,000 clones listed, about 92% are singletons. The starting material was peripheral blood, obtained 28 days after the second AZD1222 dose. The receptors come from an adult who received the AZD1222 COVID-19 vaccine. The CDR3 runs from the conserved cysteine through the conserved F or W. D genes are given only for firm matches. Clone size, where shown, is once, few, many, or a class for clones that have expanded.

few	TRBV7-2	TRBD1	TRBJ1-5	TGTGCCAGCAGCTTAGAGTCAGGGGGAAGGGGTCAGCCCCAGCATTTT	CASSLESGGRGQPQHF
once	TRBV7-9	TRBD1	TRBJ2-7	TGTGCCAGCAGCCCGACCGGTGACAGGGGACGGTACGAGCAGTACTTC	CASSPTGDRGRYEQYF
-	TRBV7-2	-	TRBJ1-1	TGTGCCAGCAGCTACCGGGACACGTCTATGAACACTGAAGCTTTCTTT	CASSYRDTSMNTEAFF
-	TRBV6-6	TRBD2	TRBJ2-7	TGTGCCAGCAGTTACTCGCTGCGGGACTACTCCTACGAGCAGTACTTC	CASSYSLRDYSYEQYF
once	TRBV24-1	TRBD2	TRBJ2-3	TGTGCCACCAGTGACCAGCGGACTAGCGGAGATACGCAGTATTTT	CATSDQRTSGDTQYF
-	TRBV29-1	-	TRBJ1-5	TGCAGCGTTGGGACGGGCAATCAGCCCCAGCATTTT	CSVGTGNQPQHF
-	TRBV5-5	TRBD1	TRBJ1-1	TGTGCCAGCAGCTTGGATCCAGGGGGTTTGCACACTGAAGCTTTCTTT	CASSLDPGGLHTEAFF
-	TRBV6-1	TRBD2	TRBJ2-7	TGTGCCAGCAGTGACTTGGGACTAGCGGGAGGAACCTACGAGCAGTACTTC	CASSDLGLAGGTYEQYF
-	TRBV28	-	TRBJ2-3	TGTGCCAGCAGTTTAATACCGGGCCCCCTCAGCACAGATACGCAGTATTTT	CASSLIPGPLSTDTQYF
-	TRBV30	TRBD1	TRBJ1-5	TGTGCCTGGAGTCGGGACAGGGGTTTGGGTGGCAATCAGCCCCAGCATTTT	CAWSRDRGLGGNQPQHF
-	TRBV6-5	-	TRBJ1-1	TGTGCCAGCAGTTACTCGAAGAGTGGCACTGAAGCTTTCTTT	CASSYSKSGTEAFF
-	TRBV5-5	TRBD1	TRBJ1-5	TGTGCCAGCAGCGGAGGGACAGGGCGCAATCAGCCCCAGCATTTT	CASSGGTGRNQPQHF
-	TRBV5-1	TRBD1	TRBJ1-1	TGCGCCAGCAGCTTAACAGGGGCGAACACTGAAGCTTTCTTT	CASSLTGANTEAFF
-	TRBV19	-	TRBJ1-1	TGTGCCAGTAGTATAGGGGCGGGGGGGAGTGATGAAGCTTTCTTT	CASSIGAGGSDEAFF
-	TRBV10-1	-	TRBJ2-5	TGCGCCAGCACCCTCCGGAGGGGCCGTCAAGAGACCCAGTACTTC	CASTLRRGRQETQYF
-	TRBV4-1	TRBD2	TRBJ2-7	TGCGCCAGCAGCTTGGGGACTAGCGACTCCTACGAGCAGTACTTC	CASSLGTSDSYEQYF
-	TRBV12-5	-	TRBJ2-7	TGTGCTAGTGGTTTAACGGTCACTTCCTACGAGCAGTACTTC	CASGLTVTSYEQYF
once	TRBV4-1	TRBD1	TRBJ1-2	TGCGCCAGCAGCCAGCATGGGACAGGGGGGCTTGGCTACACCTTC	CASSQHGTGGLGYTF
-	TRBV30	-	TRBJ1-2	TGTGCCTGGAGTCCGACCAGACGGGCTGACTATGGCTACACCTTC	CAWSPTRRADYGYTF
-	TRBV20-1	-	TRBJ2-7	TGCAGTGCTAGCCCACCAGTAGTCTTC	CSASPPVVF
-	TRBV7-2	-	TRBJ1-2	TGTGCCAGCAGCCTTCACTTGGACAGCTATGGCTACACCTTC	CASSLHLDSYGYTF
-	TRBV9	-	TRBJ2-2	TGTGCCAGCAGCGTAGAACTAGCTGTGACATTGAACACCGGGGAGCTGTTTTTT	CASSVELAVTLNTGELFF
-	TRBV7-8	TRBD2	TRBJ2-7	TGTGCCAGCAACTTAGCGGGGGGGCTTGACGAGCAGTACTTC	CASNLAGGLDEQYF
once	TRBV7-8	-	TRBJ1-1	TGTGCCAGCAGCTTAAGGGTCGTCCCTGAAGCTTTCTTT	CASSLRVVPEAFF
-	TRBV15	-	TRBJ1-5	TGTGCCACCAGCAGAATTCCTGGGGATCAGCCCCAGCATTTT	CATSRIPGDQPQHF
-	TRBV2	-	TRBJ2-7	TGTGCCAGCAGTGAAGGTGCCAGTTTCTCCTACGAGCAGTACTTC	CASSEGASFSYEQYF
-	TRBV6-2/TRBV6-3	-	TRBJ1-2	TGTGCCAGCAGCAGGGACATCTTGGGCTTCTATGGCTACACCTTC	CASSRDILGFYGYTF
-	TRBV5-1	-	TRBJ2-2	TGCGCCAGCAGCTTAGACGGGTTGAACACCGGGGAGCTGTTTTTT	CASSLDGLNTGELFF
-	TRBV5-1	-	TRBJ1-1	TGCGCCAGCAGCACTGGGCAGGGAAGAGGTCTACGACAAAACACTGAAGCTTTCTTT	CASSTGQGRGLRQNTEAFF
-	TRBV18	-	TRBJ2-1	TGTGCCAGCTCACCACCGGGAAACAATGAGCAGTTCTTC	CASSPPGNNEQFF
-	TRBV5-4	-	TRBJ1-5	TGTGCCAGCAGCTCCAGGGGCGAGCCCCAGCATTTT	CASSSRGEPQHF
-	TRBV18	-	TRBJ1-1	TGTGCCAGCTCACCAAGGACGTCCATGAACACTGAAGCTTTCTTT	CASSPRTSMNTEAFF
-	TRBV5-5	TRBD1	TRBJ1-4	TGTGCCAGCAGCCCCAGGACAGGGGGGACTAATGAAAAACTGTTTTTT	CASSPRTGGTNEKLFF
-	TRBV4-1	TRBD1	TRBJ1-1	TGCGCCAGCAGCCAAGTAGTGGGCAGGGGGACTGAAGCTTTCTTT	CASSQVVGRGTEAFF
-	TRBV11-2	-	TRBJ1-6	TGTGCCAGCAGCTTAGTAGAGGGTAGGAATTCACCCCTCCACTTT	CASSLVEGRNSPLHF